This T cell receptor (beta chain) emerged from a study of beta chain features in type 1 diabetes. Study-level information: Cells sorted and examined across all samples totaled more than 95,000,000.

J was trimmed by 4 bases and V by 5 bases; bases with no gene match: 3. The CDR3 spans 13 residues. Germline V gene sequence: CDR1 MNHNY, CDR2 SVGAGI (reference sequence). What was sequenced were expressed TCRB transcripts, since all of the isolated RNA had been reverse transcribed. This table comes from immunoSEQ multiplex PCR, and its TCRdb copy is limited to in-frame clones, with some not included. Of about 360,000 clones in the sample, around 12% were seen once. This chain connects TRBV6-6 to TRBJ2-5; 8 nucleotides agree with TRBD1. This sequence was found in a man in his late teens or twenties in good health. The sequencing input was naive CD4+ T cells from blood. The CDR3 loop reads CASSGDRRETQYF. CDR3 in DNA: TGTGCCAGCAGTGGGGACAGGAGAGAGACCCAGTACTTC.